Listed below are T cell receptor beta chains from one sample, sequenced in a study of blood T cells in healthy people across ages. TCRdb re-called the 5' RACE reads with MiXCR, one entry per CDR3 protein. The data contain 1,300,000 or so distinct CDR3 sequences, 59% of them singletons. The sample was blood. The receptors stem from a man between 18 and 29 years old in good health. The CDR3 runs from the conserved cysteine through the conserved F or W. Fields, in order: clone size, D gene, V gene, J gene, CDR3 DNA, CDR3 protein. The D gene is left open where the match is weak. Not every row has a clone size; where given, it reads once, few, many or a size class.

NA	NA	TRBV7-6	TRBJ2-2	TGTGCCAGCAGCTCCTCGGGCAAGTCCACCGGGGAGCTGTTTTTT	CASSSSGKSTGELFF
NA	NA	TRBV6-2/TRBV6-3	TRBJ1-2	TGTGCCAGCAGTTACATTCGGGGACGACAATCCTATGGCTACACCTTC	CASSYIRGRQSYGYTF
NA	NA	TRBV6-2/TRBV6-3	TRBJ2-7	TGTGCCAGCAGTCCCCTCCCGTTTGGCGAGCAGTACTTC	CASSPLPFGEQYF
NA	TRBD1	TRBV4-3	TRBJ2-7	TGCGCCAGCAGCCCCAACAGGGGCCACGAGCAGTACTTC	CASSPNRGHEQYF
NA	NA	TRBV12-3/TRBV12-4	TRBJ2-7	TGTGCCAGCAGTTTACGTGGGAGTTCGGTTTACAATGAGCAGTACTTC	CASSLRGSSVYNEQYF
NA	TRBD2	TRBV12-3/TRBV12-4	TRBJ2-1	TGTGCCAGCAGTTTCCGCCTGACTAGCCTCCCCGGGTCGGCCTACAATGAGCAGTTCTTC	CASSFRLTSLPGSAYNEQFF
NA	NA	TRBV6-1	TRBJ2-5	TGTGCCAGCAGTGAATTTAGCGAGACCCAGTACTTC	CASSEFSETQYF
NA	NA	TRBV20-1	TRBJ2-3	TGCAGTGCTAGAGGAGAATCTGGCACAGATACGCAGTATTTT	CSARGESGTDTQYF
few	NA	TRBV6-1	TRBJ2-4	TGTGCCAGCAGTGATAGGAGGAGAGACAAAAACATTCAGTACTTC	CASSDRRRDKNIQYF
few	TRBD2	TRBV4-2	TRBJ2-1	TGTGCCAGCAGCTCCCGGGGTAGCGGGGGAAACTCCTACAATGAGCAGTTCTTC	CASSSRGSGGNSYNEQFF
NA	NA	TRBV5-1	TRBJ2-7	TGCGCCAGCAGCCCCCCCGGGACGGCGAGCTCCTACGAGCAGTACTTC	CASSPPGTASSYEQYF
NA	NA	TRBV20-1	TRBJ2-5	TGCAGTCGACTCTACCAAGAGACCCAGTACTTC	CSRLYQETQYF
NA	NA	TRBV7-2	TRBJ2-3	TGTGCCAGCAGCCCCCGGAAGACCGTGGCAGATACGCAGTATTTT	CASSPRKTVADTQYF
NA	NA	TRBV3-1	TRBJ2-2	TGTGCCAGCAGCCAAGATACAGGGATATACCCCGGGGAGCTGTTTTTT	CASSQDTGIYPGELFF
NA	NA	TRBV7-9	TRBJ2-7	TGTGCCAGCAGCTCGACCGACGAGCAGTACTTC	CASSSTDEQYF
NA	TRBD1	TRBV12-3/TRBV12-4	TRBJ1-1	TGTGCCAGCAGACCGGACAGGGGAGAGGAAGCTTTCTTT	CASRPDRGEEAFF
NA	TRBD2	TRBV29-1	TRBJ2-3	TGCAGCGTTGATGCGGCACTAGCGGGAGGATGGGGCACAGATACGCAGTATTTT	CSVDAALAGGWGTDTQYF
NA	NA	TRBV4-3	TRBJ1-1	TGCGCCAGCAGCCCCTCTCACCGCGGGACTGAAGCTTTCTTT	CASSPSHRGTEAFF
many	NA	TRBV25-1	TRBJ2-2	TGTGCCAGCAGTGACCCCGCCGTGATGAACACCGGGGAGCTGTTTTTT	CASSDPAVMNTGELFF
NA	NA	TRBV2	TRBJ2-7	TGTGCCAGCTGGGCAACCTACGAGCAGTACTTC	CASWATYEQYF
NA	NA	TRBV10-3	TRBJ2-2	TGTGCCATCGGGGCCGGGGAGCTGTTTTTT	CAIGAGELFF
NA	NA	TRBV3-1	TRBJ2-7	TGTGCCAGCAGCCAGAGCAGTAGTTGGCCCTACGGGCAGTACTTC	CASSQSSSWPYGQYF
NA	NA	TRBV3-1	TRBJ2-4	TGTGCCAGCAGCCAAACGAAGGGGGGCCCCGTGCTCGGAAACATTCAGTACTTC	CASSQTKGGPVLGNIQYF
NA	NA	TRBV27	TRBJ1-5	TGTGCCAGCAGTTTAAACAGAGATAGCAATCAGCCCCAGCATTTT	CASSLNRDSNQPQHF
few	NA	TRBV5-1	TRBJ2-3	TGCGCCAGCAGCTTTCAGGGCGCGACAGATACGCAGTATTTT	CASSFQGATDTQYF
NA	TRBD2	TRBV6-1	TRBJ2-5	TGTGCCAGCAGTCCACGACTAGCGGGGGGGTCTCAAGAGACCCAGTACTTC	CASSPRLAGGSQETQYF
NA	NA	TRBV6-2/TRBV6-3	TRBJ2-1	TGTGCCAGCAGCTACACGCAGGGGAACAATGAGCAGTTCTTC	CASSYTQGNNEQFF
few	NA	TRBV20-1	TRBJ1-2	TGCAGTGCCCCAAAGGCGGGGAGTATTCGCTATGGCTACACCTTC	CSAPKAGSIRYGYTF
NA	TRBD2	TRBV4-1	TRBJ2-2	TGCGCCAGCAGCCAGGTAGCGGGAATCGGGGAGCTGTTTTTT	CASSQVAGIGELFF
few	NA	TRBV6-5	TRBJ2-1	TGTGCCAGCGGGGAGGACAATGAGCAGTTCTTC	CASGEDNEQFF
NA	TRBD2	TRBV5-1	TRBJ2-3	TGCGCCAGCAGCTTCGCGGGGGTCTCAGATACGCAGTATTTT	CASSFAGVSDTQYF
NA	TRBD2	TRBV5-1	TRBJ2-7	TGCGCCAGCAGCTTTGCTAGCGGGAGGGACGAGCAGTACTTC	CASSFASGRDEQYF
NA	NA	TRBV4-1	TRBJ1-2	TGCGCCAGCAGCCAAGTTGTTCAGGGACGATATGGCTACACCTTC	CASSQVVQGRYGYTF
NA	TRBD2	TRBV10-3	TRBJ2-1	TGTGCCATCAGTGACGGGACTATTTCTTACAATGAGCAGTTCTTC	CAISDGTISYNEQFF
NA	NA	TRBV7-9	TRBJ1-1	TGTGCCAGCAGCCTAGGCGGGGCCGGGGGAGCTTTCTTT	CASSLGGAGGAFF
few	NA	TRBV6-1	TRBJ1-6	TGTGCCAGCAGTACCTGGGAAGGTAGCTCCTATAATTCACCCCTCCACTTT	CASSTWEGSSYNSPLHF
NA	NA	TRBV6-5	TRBJ1-5	TGTGCCAGCAGTGACTCGATAAGACAGCCCCAGCATTTT	CASSDSIRQPQHF
NA	NA	TRBV6-5	TRBJ2-1	TGTGCCAGCAGCCAACTAGGGTTCAAGGATGAGCAGTTCTTC	CASSQLGFKDEQFF
NA	NA	TRBV7-2	TRBJ2-1	TGTGCCAGCAGCTCGGGTTTCAATGAGCAGTTCTTC	CASSSGFNEQFF
NA	NA	TRBV4-1	TRBJ2-2	TGCGCCAGCAGCCAGGTGGGACTCGGAGGTCGGGAGCTGTTTTTT	CASSQVGLGGRELFF
NA	NA	TRBV10-3	TRBJ1-5	TGTGCCATCAGCGGATATAATAGCAATCAGCCCCAGCATTTT	CAISGYNSNQPQHF
NA	TRBD1	TRBV10-3	TRBJ1-4	TGTGCCACTCGGACAGGCGCAACTAATGAAAAACTGTTTTTT	CATRTGATNEKLFF
once	TRBD1	TRBV7-2	TRBJ1-2	TGTGCCAGCAGCTTCCGGACAGGGGGATGGGAGAACTATGGCTACACCTTC	CASSFRTGGWENYGYTF
once	NA	TRBV9	TRBJ2-1	TGTGCCAGCAGCGTACACCAAAAACCTAGCGCCTACAATGAGCAGTTCTTC	CASSVHQKPSAYNEQFF
many	NA	TRBV20-1	TRBJ2-5	TGCAGTGCTAGAGAGGCTCCGAAAGAGACCCAGTACTTC	CSAREAPKETQYF